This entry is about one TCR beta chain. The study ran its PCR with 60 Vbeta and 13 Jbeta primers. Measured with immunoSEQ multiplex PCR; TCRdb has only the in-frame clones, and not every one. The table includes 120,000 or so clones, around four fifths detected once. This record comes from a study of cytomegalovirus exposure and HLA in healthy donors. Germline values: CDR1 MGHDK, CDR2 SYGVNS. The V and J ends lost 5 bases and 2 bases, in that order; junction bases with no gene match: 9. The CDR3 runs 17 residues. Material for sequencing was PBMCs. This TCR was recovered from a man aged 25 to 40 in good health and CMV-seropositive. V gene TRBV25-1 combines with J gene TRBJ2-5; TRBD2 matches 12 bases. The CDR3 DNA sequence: TGTGCCAGCAGTTCTCGACTAGCGGGAGACCCGCAAGAGACCCAGTACTTC. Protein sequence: CASSSRLAGDPQETQYF.